This T cell receptor beta chain comes out of a study of cytomegalovirus exposure and HLA in healthy donors. Broader study findings: Certain sequence variants were highly shared and formed a cluster, and this cluster was likely a sequencing artifact. TCR beta chain V- and J-gene trimming was linked, in a later analysis, to a missense variant in DCLRE1C.

With 60 Vbeta and 13 Jbeta primers, the PCR was carried out. Here immunoSEQ multiplex PCR was the method, and the copy in TCRdb shows in-frame clones only, minus some. The data show 250,000 or so clones, 80% to 95% seen once. A single count supports this clone. The antigen is undetermined. CDR1 MNHEY and CDR2 SMNVEV come from the germline V gene (reference sequence). The CDR3 contains 16 residues. Germline trimming cut 4 bases from V and 5 bases from J; bases unmatched to any gene: 10. The sequenced material came from PBMCs. The receptor's source is a girl aged 2 to 9 in good health and CMV-seronegative. The V gene is TRBV27, the J gene TRBJ2-3; 9 nucleotides agree with TRBD2. The CDR3 sequence: CASSSPGSGRRDTQYF. CDR3 in DNA: TGTGCCAGCAGTTCCCCTGGTAGCGGGAGAAGAGATACGCAGTATTTT.